Following are 21 T cell receptor beta chains from one sample sequenced in a study of CD8+ T cells in alopecia areata. Sorting of pooled cutaneous lymph node cells used CD4, CD8alpha, NKG2D, NKG2ACE and other markers. Isolated RNA was reverse transcribed into cDNA used as the sequencing template. Assay used: immunoSEQ multiplex PCR; TCRdb lists only in-frame clones, some missing. The repertoire yields around 300,000 clones, none seen only once; the top ten contain 0.9% to 1.5%. The sequenced sample consisted of CD4+ T cells sorted from a lymph node. The origin of the receptors is a C3H/HeJ mouse with alopecia areata. The mouse line has the MHC haplotype H2-k.

A word on this clone: Mouse names are used for the genes. The CDR3 end is not reached by the read, which stops 3 residues before it; the germline J gene fills it in. The chain uses TRBV19 and TRBJ1-6; D gene ambiguous. TRBJ1-6 is classed as an ORF, of uncertain function. From germline, CDR1 is FNHDT and CDR2 SITEND (reference sequence). The length of the CDR3 is 15 residues. Trimming took 4 bases from V and 1 from J, leaving 9 bases between them. The CDR3 loop reads CASSPRHSYNSPLYF. The part of the CDR3 DNA that was read is TGTGCCAGCAGTCCCCGACACTCCTATAATTCGCCC.

This clone was counted a few times. Gene names refer to mouse genes. The sequenced CDR3 bases are TGCACCTGCAGTGCAGATCCACTCCAAGAC. It encodes CTCSADPLQD. The whole CDR3 protein reads CTCSADPLQDTQYF. The V call is TRBV1, the J call TRBJ2-5; D gene uncertain. Sequencing ends 4 residues short of the CDR3 end; the germline J gene provides the rest. The CDR3 has 14 amino acids. V was pared by 0 bases and J by 2 bases, with 6 bases between. Germline V gene data show CDR1 as NSQYPW and CDR2 as LRSPGD (reference sequence).

On this clone: Genes and germline are mouse. From the germline J gene comes the end of the CDR3, since the read stops 4 residues before it. The chain has TRBV31 and TRBJ2-3; TRBD1 aligns across 9 bases. This CDR3 comprises 14 residues. Per germline, CDR1 GKSSPN and CDR2 SITVG. Partial CDR3 DNA: TGTGCCTGGAGTCTGGGGACAGGGAAAGAA. Translating it yields CAWSLGTGKE. The CDR3 reads in full as CAWSLGTGKETLYF.

This clone was observed a few times. The gene symbols are mouse symbols. The CDR3 end falls 3 residues outside the read, so it is completed with the germline J gene. This chain links TRBV13-1 with TRBJ1-6; D is undetermined. TRBJ1-6 is reported as an ORF; its role is uncertain. There are 13 residues in the CDR3. The ends were cut back, 4 bases at V and 3 bases at J, with 5 bases in the middle. CDR1 and CDR2 from the germline V gene are NSHNY and SYGAGN. The CDR3 reads CASSNIYNSPLYF. The CDR3 bases that were read are TGTGCCAGCAGTAACATCTATAATTCGCCC.

This clone has only a few counts. The listed genes are named as in mouse. CDR3 in amino acids: CASRTGGAEQFF. The sequenced CDR3 bases are TGTGCCAGCAGGACTGGGGGGGCT. The rearrangement links TRBV13-1 to TRBJ2-1; 10 bases map to TRBD2. The missing CDR3 end, 4 residues past where the read stops, is filled in from the germline J gene. The CDR3 length is 12 residues. Germline V gene lookup returns CDR1 NSHNY and CDR2 SYGAGN.

This clone turned up a few times. Possible read error: a much larger clone is one base away. Germline and genes here are mouse. The read falls 4 residues short of the CDR3 end, and the missing part is taken from the germline J gene. The J gene is TRBJ2-2, the V gene TRBV19; D ambiguous. The CDR3 is 12 amino acids. V was shortened by 5 bases and J by 1 base, with 3 bases between the two germline ends. Germline V gene data show CDR1 as FNHDT and CDR2 as SITEND (reference sequence). CDR3 region: CASRLNTGQLYF. Incomplete CDR3 DNA: TGTGCCAGCAGACTAAACACCGGG.

Regarding this clone: The gene names given are mouse names. The sequenced fragment ends 4 residues before the CDR3 boundary, so the rest is inferred from the germline J gene. The chain uses TRBV1 and TRBJ2-2; 7 positions agree with TRBD1. This CDR3 comprises 15 residues. Germline V CDR1 and CDR2: NSQYPW, LRSPGD (reference sequence). J lost 6 bases, V lost 0 bases, and 4 bases had no gene match. The CDR3 is CTCSADSQGAGQLYF. The sequenced part of the CDR3 DNA is TGCACCTGCAGTGCAGATTCCCAGGGGGCCGGG.

This clone was observed a few times. Mouse gene names and germline throughout. Read coverage stops 4 residues before the CDR3 terminus; the germline J gene supplies the remainder. The chain couples TRBV5 to TRBJ2-1; D may be TRBD1 (6 bases). Germline V CDR1 and CDR2: LGHNA, YNLKQL (reference sequence). The CDR3 contains 16 residues. V dropped 0 bases and J dropped 3 bases, with 12 bases sitting between them. The covered CDR3 bases are TGTGCCAGCAGCCAAGATCTGTGGGACATCTATGCT. Its protein is CASSQDLWDIYA. The full CDR3 sequence reads CASSQDLWDIYAEQFF.

This clone was found a few times. All gene names here are mouse names. The CDR3 goes on 4 residues after the read ends, and that part is filled in from the germline J gene. The J gene is TRBJ2-5, the V gene TRBV5; 8 nucleotides match TRBD2. The CDR3 is made up of 17 amino acids. Germline values: CDR1 LGHNA, CDR2 YNLKQL (reference sequence). The trim removed 0 bases at V and 0 bases at J, leaving 5 bases unmatched. The CDR3 is CASSQDTGGINQDTQYF. The DNA read from the CDR3 is TGTGCCAGCAGCCAAGACACTGGGGGAATTAACCAAGAC.

This clone showed up just a few times. Each gene name is a mouse one. The read terminates 4 residues ahead of where the CDR3 ends, so the germline J gene completes it. This rearrangement joins TRBV13-2 to TRBJ1-1; 9 nucleotides match TRBD1. Losses at the gene ends were 2 bases for V and 4 bases for J; bases not matched to a gene: 3. In germline, CDR1 is NNHNN, CDR2 SYGAGS (reference sequence). The CDR3 loop spans 14 amino acids. The covered CDR3 bases are TGTGCCAGCGGTGACTCGACAGGGGGCACA. It specifies CASGDSTGGT. The CDR3 as a whole reads CASGDSTGGTEVFF.

This clone was observed a handful of times. Genes and germline come from the mouse. The same CDR3 can be traced to other DNA sequences in this sample. CDR3 region: CASRLGNYAEQFF. The sequenced part of the CDR3 DNA is TGTGCCAGCCGACTGGGGAACTATGCT. The V gene is TRBV19, the J gene TRBJ2-1; TRBD2 matches 8 bases. Read coverage stops 4 residues before the CDR3 terminus; the germline J gene supplies the remainder. The ends lost 7 bases at V and 1 base at J; junction bases unmatched: 1. The CDR3 covers 13 residues. The V gene's germline CDR1 is FNHDT and CDR2 SITEND (reference sequence).

This clone was found a few times. Gene labels here are mouse ones. CDR3 amino acids: CASSAGHPNSDYTF. CDR3 DNA (partial): TGTGCCAGCAGTGCGGGACACCCAAACTCC. The gene calls are TRBV13-1 and TRBJ1-2; weak D call: TRBD1 (6 bases). The CDR3 goes on 4 residues after the read ends, and that part is filled in from the germline J gene. V lost 3 bases and J lost 0, with 9 bases in between. Germline CDR1 NSHNY, CDR2 SYGAGN. The CDR3 runs 14 residues.

This clone was detected only a few times. Genes and germline are mouse. Sequencing ends 4 residues short of the CDR3 end; the germline J gene provides the rest. This chain uses TRBV19 with TRBJ2-5, with 9 bases that match TRBD1. Looked up from germline, CDR1 is FNHDT and CDR2 is SITEND (reference sequence). The CDR3 extends over 15 amino acids. Incomplete CDR3 DNA: TGTGCCAGCAGTCCGGGACAGGGAGTAGGGGAC. Protein sequence: CASSPGQGVGD. The whole CDR3 protein is CASSPGQGVGDTQYF.

This clone has more than one count but fewer than ten. Gene names are the mouse ones. The read falls 4 residues short of the CDR3 end, and the missing part is taken from the germline J gene. This sequence joins TRBV13-3 and TRBJ2-1, with D possibly matching TRBD2 (6 bases). There are 15 residues in the CDR3. From germline, CDR1 is NNHDY and CDR2 SYVADS. V dropped 0 bases and J dropped 0 bases, with 7 bases sitting between them. The sequenced CDR3 bases are TGTGCCAGCAGTGATGGGACTGTTAACTATGCT. Translation gives CASSDGTVNYA. The complete CDR3 reads CASSDGTVNYAEQFF.

Regarding this clone: Gene names are mouse gene names. The read finishes 4 residues shy of the CDR3 end, and the germline J gene is used to complete it. The chain recombines TRBV19 with TRBJ2-1; 7 nucleotides agree with TRBD2. Germline CDR1 and CDR2: FNHDT and SITEND (reference sequence). This CDR3 is built from 14 residues. J was trimmed by 2 bases and V by 5 bases; bases with no gene match: 4. The sequenced part of the CDR3 DNA is TGTGCCAGCAGCAGACTGGGCCACTATGCT. Its translation is CASSRLGHYA. In full, the CDR3 reads CASSRLGHYAEQFF.

This clone was observed a few times. Gene names follow the mouse nomenclature. The read terminates 4 residues ahead of where the CDR3 ends, so the germline J gene completes it. The chain combines TRBV13-3 with TRBJ1-1; TRBD1 agrees at 8 bases. The CDR3 covers 14 residues. Germline V CDR1 and CDR2: NNHDY, SYVADS. Trimming at V came to 3 bases and at J to 3 bases, leaving 4 bases not matched to a gene. The CDR3 region is CASSVRGPDTEVFF. Incomplete CDR3 DNA: TGTGCCAGCAGTGTCAGGGGGCCGGACACA.

Comment on this clone: Gene labels here are mouse ones. The read halts 4 residues ahead of the CDR3 end, with the missing end drawn from the germline J gene. The sample holds other DNA sequences that translate to the same CDR3. J is TRBJ2-1 and V is TRBV17, with TRBD1 as a possible D gene (5 bases). CDR3 size: 13 residues. V dropped 2 bases and J dropped 6 bases, with 8 bases sitting between them. The V gene's germline CDR1 is MNHDT and CDR2 YYDKIL. The CDR3 is CASSRQGGAEQFF. The sequenced part of the CDR3 DNA is TGTGCTAGCAGTAGACAGGGAGGTGCT.

Only a few counts were recorded for this clone. Gene names and germline refer to mouse. The CDR3 end lies 4 residues beyond the end of the read and is filled in from the germline J gene. The chain carries TRBV5 and TRBJ2-1; 10 bases fit TRBD2. The germline CDR1 and CDR2 sequences are LGHNA and YNLKQL (reference sequence). The CDR3 totals 15 residues. J was trimmed by 5 bases and V by 4 bases; bases with no gene match: 5. The CDR3 region is CASSPLTGGNAEQFF. CDR3 bases read: TGTGCCAGCAGCCCCCTGACTGGGGGGAATGCT.

This clone was counted many times. Gene names are mouse gene names. The sequenced CDR3 bases are TGTGCTAGCAGTAAAGGGCCCAGGGGTGTCACCGGG. It is translated as CASSKGPRGVTG. The full-length CDR3 reads as CASSKGPRGVTGQLYF. The rearrangement joins TRBV17 to TRBJ2-2, with D perhaps TRBD1 (6 bases). The DNA ends 4 residues before the CDR3 does, and the rest of the CDR3 is filled in from the germline J gene. This CDR3 is built from 16 residues. The V gene's germline CDR1 is MNHDT and CDR2 YYDKIL. V lost 4 bases and J 4 bases, leaving 16 bases between the germline ends. The entire variable domain, with the rest obtained from reference TRBV17 and TRBJ2-2, is as follows: DTTVKQNPRYKLARVGKPVNLICSQTMNHDTMYWYQKKPNQAPKLLLFYYDKILNREADTFEKFQSSRPNNSFCSLYIGSAGLEYSAMYLCASSKGPRGVTGQLYFGEGSKLTVL.

As for this clone: Gene names are the mouse ones. The read falls 4 residues short of the CDR3 end, and the missing part is taken from the germline J gene. The chain links TRBV19 to TRBJ2-1, with 9 bases matching TRBD2. The CDR3 loop spans 13 amino acids. Germline assignment: CDR1 FNHDT and CDR2 SITEND (reference sequence). The covered CDR3 bases are TGTGCCAGCAGGAGACTGGGGGATTCT. This encodes CASRRLGDS. The CDR3 reads in full as CASRRLGDSEQFF.

For this clone: The genes are named according to mouse. Sequencing ends 4 residues short of the CDR3 end; the germline J gene provides the rest. Other DNA sequences of this sample code for an identical CDR3. The chain uses TRBV19 and TRBJ2-5; tentative D call: TRBD2 (6 bases). CDR3 size: 15 residues. Trimming pared 2 bases from V and 0 bases from J, leaving 10 bases between. Germline loops: CDR1 FNHDT, CDR2 SITEND (reference sequence). The CDR3 DNA, read in part, is TGTGCCAGCAGTATTGGGGGAGTTAACCAAGAC. This sequence encodes CASSIGGVNQD. The whole CDR3 sequence is CASSIGGVNQDTQYF.